Following are 5 T cell receptor beta chains from one sample sequenced in a study of beta chain features in type 1 diabetes. These TCRs' antigens remain unknown. Whole-study results and caveats: Type 1 diabetes patients had TCRB CDR3s that were shorter (moderately but significantly so) in all four CD4+ subsets.

Reverse transcription of all isolated RNA meant that expressed TCRB transcripts were sequenced. TCRdb's copy holds only in-frame clones and misses some; the assay was immunoSEQ multiplex PCR. This sample yields about 99,000 clones, of which roughly 28% are seen a single time; roughly 0.58% belongs to the top ten. The sample was central memory CD4+ T cells from blood. These receptors were obtained from a woman aged 18-29 years with type 1 diabetes.

This clone has a handful of counts. CDR3 protein: CASSTHRDKRGNQPQHF. The CDR3 nucleotides are TGTGCCAGTAGTACGCACCGGGACAAAAGAGGCAATCAGCCCCAGCATTTT. This chain joins TRBV19 and TRBJ1-5; possible D gene TRBD1, 6 bases. Germline assignment: CDR1 LNHDA and CDR2 SQIVND (reference sequence). Trimming shortened V by 4 bases and J by 2 bases, and 18 bases separated the two germline ends. CDR3 size: 17 residues.

This clone showed up just once. The chain is built from TRBV18 and TRBJ2-1; tentative D call: TRBD1 (7 bases). V gave up 1 base and J gave up 2 bases, with 12 bases separating them. Germline V CDR1 and CDR2: KGHSH, LQKENI. The CDR3 totals 16 residues. DNA of the CDR3: TGTGCCAGCTCACCACGGCCAGGGGGGACCTACAATGAGCAGTTCTTC. It codes for CASSPRPGGTYNEQFF.

The chain is built from TRBV28 and TRBJ2-1; D is ambiguous. The CDR3 runs 14 residues. The germline V gene encodes CDR1 MDHEN and CDR2 SYDVKM. V lost 5 bases, J lost 4 bases, and 12 bases lay in between. The CDR3 is CASSPVRLYNEQFF. The DNA of the CDR3 is TGTGCCAGCAGTCCTGTTAGATTATACAATGAGCAGTTCTTC.

The V gene is TRBV2, the J gene TRBJ2-1, with 16 bases lining up with TRBD2. This CDR3 is 16 amino acids long. Germline trimming cut 3 bases from V and 8 bases from J; bases unmatched to any gene: 4. CDR1 is SNHLY and CDR2 is FYNNEI in the germline V gene. The CDR3 bases are TGTGCCAGCAGTGATCTCGGGACTAGCGGGAGGGATGAGCAGTTCTTC. Protein: CASSDLGTSGRDEQFF.

The table lists this clone with a few counts. V gene TRBV19 combines with J gene TRBJ2-3; 12 nucleotides align to TRBD2. The germline V gene has CDR1 LNHDA and CDR2 SQIVND (reference sequence). The CDR3 totals 20 residues. The V segment lost 3 bases and the J segment 6 bases; nucleotides outside the gene matches: 19. The CDR3 nucleotides read TGTGCCAGTAGTATTTCAGGGGCCAGTCGACTAGCGGGAGTAGAGGATACGCAGTATTTT. Encoded protein: CASSISGASRLAGVEDTQYF.